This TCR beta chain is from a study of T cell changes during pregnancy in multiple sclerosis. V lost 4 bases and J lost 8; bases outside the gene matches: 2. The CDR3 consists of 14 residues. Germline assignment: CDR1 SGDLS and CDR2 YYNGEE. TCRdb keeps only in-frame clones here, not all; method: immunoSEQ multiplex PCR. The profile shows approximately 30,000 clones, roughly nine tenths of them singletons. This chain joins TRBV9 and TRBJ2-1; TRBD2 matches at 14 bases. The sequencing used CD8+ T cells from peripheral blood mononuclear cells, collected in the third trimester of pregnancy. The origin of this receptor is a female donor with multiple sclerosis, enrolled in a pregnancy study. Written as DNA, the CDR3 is TGTGCCAGCAGCCGGGGACTAGCGGGGGATGAGCAGTTCTTC. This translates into CASSRGLAGDEQFF.